This entry lists 19 T cell receptor beta chains sequenced from one sample in a study of blood T cell repertoires in COVID-19. Profiled with immunoSEQ multiplex PCR; TCRdb holds only in-frame clones, not every one. The top ten clones hold roughly 10% of a sample with fewer than 110,000 clones, roughly 86% of them seen once. Sequencing was carried out using peripheral blood. These receptors all stem from a woman aged 25 to 39 with acute or convalescent COVID-19.

In DNA, the CDR3 is TGTGCCAGCAGCCGCCAAGAGCAAGGGGGAAGTGAAAAACTGTTTTTT. Residues: CASSRQEQGGSEKLFF. The V and J genes are TRBV4-2 and TRBJ1-4; the D gene is possibly TRBD1 (6 bases). The V and J ends lost 4 bases and 7 bases respectively, with 19 bases between them. This CDR3 comprises 16 residues. CDR1 and CDR2 from the germline V gene are LGHNA and YNFKEQ.

This chain connects TRBV27 to TRBJ1-2, with TRBD1 identical over 10 bases. The CDR3 has 15 amino acids. Germline CDR1 is MNHEY and CDR2 is SMNVEV (reference sequence). J was trimmed by 4 bases and V by 4 bases; bases with no gene match: 6. The CDR3, as DNA: TGTGCCAGCAGTTCCGGGACAGGGGCGGGCTATGGCTACACCTTC. It specifies CASSSGTGAGYGYTF.

This chain links TRBV6-1 with TRBJ2-6; D gene ambiguous. V was pared by 1 base and J by 0 bases, with 13 bases between. This CDR3 contains 18 residues. Germline CDR1 and CDR2: MNHNS and SASEGT. CDR3 loop: CASSEGIGALSGANVLTF. In DNA form, the CDR3 reads TGTGCCAGCAGTGAAGGTATAGGAGCACTCTCTGGGGCCAACGTCCTGACTTTC.

This rearrangement joins TRBV12-5 to TRBJ1-2; D gene ambiguous. The CDR3 length is 13 residues. Trimming took off 4 bases at V and 7 bases at J, with 13 bases between the two ends. Germline values: CDR1 LGHNT, CDR2 FRNRAP. For the CDR3, the DNA is TGTGCTAGTGGTTCCTCGGGGTCGAGTGGCTACACCTTC. It specifies CASGSSGSSGYTF.

This rearrangement joins TRBV7-9 to TRBJ1-2; TRBD1 is a possible D gene (6 bases). Trimming stripped 2 bases from V and 4 bases from J, with 14 bases between. Germline V gene sequence: CDR1 SEHNR, CDR2 FQNEAQ (reference sequence). The CDR3 sequence is 15 residues long. CDR3 DNA: TGTGCCAGCAGCTTATCCGGAACAGGGTTCTATGGCTACACCTTC. It is translated as CASSLSGTGFYGYTF.

The V gene is TRBV5-1, the J gene TRBJ2-2, with a tentative D call TRBD1 (5 bases). The CDR3 has 15 residues. The V end lost 3 bases, the J end lost 5 bases, and 14 bases lay between the germline ends. The germline V gene has CDR1 SGHRS and CDR2 YFSETQ. The CDR3 reads CASSSGSRKTGELFF. The DNA for the CDR3 is TGCGCCAGCAGCTCAGGGTCGAGGAAGACCGGGGAGCTGTTTTTT. The full variable domain, completed using reference TRBV5-1 and TRBJ2-2, is KAGVTQTPRYLIKTRGQQVTLSCSPISGHRSVSWYQQTPGQGLQFLFEYFSETQRNKGNFPGRFSGRQFSNSRSEMNVSTLELGDSALYLCASSSGSRKTGELFFGEGSRLTVL.

The rearrangement uses TRBV7-2 and TRBJ1-5; D call uncertain. The CDR3 sequence is 15 residues long. V lost 1 base, J lost 1 base, and 8 bases lay in between. The germline CDR1 and CDR2 sequences are SGHTA and FQGNSA. Here the CDR3 DNA reads TGTGCCAGCAGCTTAGTGGGCTCAAGCAATCAGCCCCAGCATTTT. Encoded protein: CASSLVGSSNQPQHF.

The chain combines TRBV25-1 with TRBJ1-1; 9 nucleotides align to TRBD1. With 1 base clipped from V and 4 bases from J, the junction kept 7 bases outside the gene matches. The CDR3 has 16 amino acids. CDR1 is MGHDK, CDR2 SYGVNS, per germline. This chain's CDR3 is CASSESGTGKPTEAFF. Written as DNA, the CDR3 is TGTGCCAGCAGTGAATCCGGGACAGGGAAGCCCACTGAAGCTTTCTTT.

The count of this clone is one. This rearrangement joins TRBV5-1 to TRBJ1-5, with 7 bases fitting TRBD1. This CDR3 contains 13 residues. Losses at the gene ends were 5 bases for V and 5 bases for J; bases not matched to a gene: 4. Germline V gene lookup returns CDR1 SGHRS and CDR2 YFSETQ. The chain's CDR3 is CASSYGTDQPQHF. CDR3 coding DNA: TGCGCCAGCAGTTACGGGACAGATCAGCCCCAGCATTTT.

V gene TRBV9 combines with J gene TRBJ1-2; TRBD1 matches at 7 bases. The V gene's germline CDR1 is SGDLS and CDR2 YYNGEE. The CDR3 loop spans 14 amino acids. V gave up 3 bases and J gave up 4 bases; unmatched junction bases: 6. CDR3 DNA sequence: TGTGCCAGCAGCGACCCGGGACAGACCTATGGCTACACCTTC. Translating gives CASSDPGQTYGYTF.

The chain combines TRBV11-2 with TRBJ2-1; D uncertain. The V gene's germline CDR1 is SGHAT and CDR2 FQNNGV. The CDR3 totals 14 residues. Trimming left V 4 bases short and J 2 bases short, with 9 bases between. The CDR3: CASSSSPPYNEQFF. The CDR3, as DNA: TGTGCCAGCAGCTCAAGCCCCCCCTACAATGAGCAGTTCTTC.

This clone was counted once. One junction end does not reproduce the germline sequence, and a read error may be involved. The V call is TRBV20-1, the J call TRBJ1-2; 7 bases fit TRBD1. There are 11 residues in the CDR3. In germline, CDR1 is DFQATT, CDR2 SNEGSKA (reference sequence). The CDR3 here is CSVRQGGGYTF. In DNA, the CDR3 is TGCAGTGTTAGACAGGGAGGGGGCTACACCTTC.

Note on this clone: At one end the junction does not follow the germline gene, possibly because of a read error. The gene calls are TRBV4-1 and TRBJ2-3; D is ambiguous. This CDR3 region has 16 residues. Germline-derived CDR1 and CDR2 are MGHRA and YSYEKL. The CDR3 DNA reads as TGCGCCAGCAGCCAAGATAGCAGTTATAGCACCGATACGCAGTATTTT. Translated: CASSQDSSYSTDTQYF.

The chain has TRBV4-1 and TRBJ2-1; 14 bases are shared with TRBD2. The CDR3 has 15 residues. Germline-derived CDR1 and CDR2 are MGHRA and YSYEKL. The ends lost 4 bases at V and 6 bases at J; junction bases unmatched: 2. For the CDR3, the DNA is TGCGCCAGCAGCCGACTAGCGGGGGGGCCCAATGAGCAGTTCTTC. Translated: CASSRLAGGPNEQFF.

V gene TRBV19 combines with J gene TRBJ1-4, with 9 positions matching TRBD1. Germline V gives CDR1 LNHDA, CDR2 SQIVND (reference sequence). CDR3 size: 15 residues. With V trimmed by 5 bases and J by 8 bases, 9 bases remained unmatched. The CDR3 sequence: CASSSWTGAGEKLFF. CDR3 sequence (DNA): TGTGCCAGTAGTTCGTGGACAGGGGCAGGAGAAAAACTGTTTTTT.

The rearrangement links TRBV28 to TRBJ1-2; 7 nucleotides align to TRBD1. The length of the CDR3 is 12 residues. V lost 5 bases to trimming and J lost 8 bases; unmatched junction nucleotides: 5. Germline V gives CDR1 MDHEN, CDR2 SYDVKM. The CDR3 reads CASSLRQGGYTF. As DNA, the CDR3 is TGTGCCAGCAGTCTTCGACAGGGCGGCTACACCTTC.

Details on this clone: This same CDR3 is encoded by further DNA sequences in the sample. The genes are TRBV30 and TRBJ1-5, with TRBD1 as a possible D gene (5 bases). V lost 3 bases, J lost 4 bases, and 10 bases lay in between. The germline CDR1 and CDR2 sequences are GTSNPN and SVGIG (reference sequence). This CDR3 has 13 amino acids. CDR3 loop: CAWRAGGNQPQHF. In nucleotides, the CDR3 is TGTGCCTGGAGGGCCGGGGGGAATCAGCCCCAGCATTTT.

The gene calls are TRBV3-1 (or the pseudogene TRBV3-2) and TRBJ2-1; 13 positions match TRBD2. CDR3 length: 14 amino acids. CDR1 and CDR2 from the germline V gene are LGHDT and YNNKEL (reference sequence). The junction had 0 bases not matched to a gene; V was cut back by 1 base and J by 9 bases. The CDR3 sequence is CASSQGTSGGEQFF. CDR3 nucleotide sequence: TGTGCCAGCAGCCAAGGGACTAGCGGGGGTGAGCAGTTCTTC.

The chain joins TRBV5-1 to TRBJ1-2; the match to TRBD1 covers 9 bases. The J segment lost 4 bases and the V segment lost 2 bases, leaving 6 bases of the junction unmatched. CDR3 length: 15 amino acids. Germline V gene sequence: CDR1 SGHRS, CDR2 YFSETQ. CDR3 coding DNA: TGCGCCAGCAGCTTAACAGGGGGCGAAGGCTATGGCTACACCTTC. Its protein product is CASSLTGGEGYGYTF. The full variable domain, rest sourced from reference TRBV5-1 and TRBJ1-2, is KAGVTQTPRYLIKTRGQQVTLSCSPISGHRSVSWYQQTPGQGLQFLFEYFSETQRNKGNFPGRFSGRQFSNSRSEMNVSTLELGDSALYLCASSLTGGEGYGYTFGSGTRLTVV.